A single sample gave rise to the 23 T cell receptor beta chains below, sequenced in a study of early T cells in non-severe SARS-CoV-2 infection. From the 5' RACE reads, TCRdb called clonotypes with MiXCR, one entry per CDR3 protein. The data hold approximately 88,000 distinct CDR3 sequences, with roughly 15% observed a single time. The sequencing sample was made of whole blood. Receptor source: an adult who was a healthcare worker with PCR-confirmed SARS-CoV-2 infection or an uninfected control (not recorded which).

V usage is TRBV20-1 and J usage is TRBJ1-3, with D hard to call. Germline V lookup: CDR1 DFQATT, CDR2 SNEGSKA (reference sequence). This CDR3 has 12 amino acids. Trimming took 4 bases from V and 6 from J, leaving 10 bases between them. The CDR3 bases are TGCAGTGCTACGGGTGCTGAAAACACCATATATTTT. It specifies CSATGAENTIYF.

The chain has TRBV12-3 or TRBV12-4 and TRBJ2-3; 7 nucleotides align to TRBD2. There are 16 residues in the CDR3. The V and J ends lost 1 base and 1 base, in that order; junction bases with no gene match: 5. The CDR3 loop is CASSLGRGGGTDTQYF. DNA of the CDR3: TGTGCCAGCAGTTTAGGTCGTGGGGGGGGCACAGATACGCAGTATTTT.

This clonotype has at least ten counts. J is TRBJ1-5 and V is TRBV20-1; D not certain. The CDR3 covers 14 residues. Germline lookup yields CDR1 DFQATT and CDR2 SNEGSKA (reference sequence). Between the trimmed V and J ends, which lost 3 bases and 1 base, there was a span of 10 bases. CDR3 residues: CSASEFGSNQPQHF. DNA of the CDR3: TGCAGTGCTAGTGAATTCGGGAGCAATCAGCCCCAGCATTTT.

The chain recombines TRBV6-1 with TRBJ1-2; weak D call: TRBD1 (6 bases). Germline V lookup: CDR1 MNHNS, CDR2 SASEGT. CDR3 length equals 14 residues. V was clipped by 0 bases and J by 3 bases, with 8 bases between them. This CDR3 is CASSEAPGDYGYTF. In nucleotides, the CDR3 is TGTGCCAGCAGTGAAGCCCCAGGGGACTATGGCTACACCTTC.

The chain has TRBV20-1 and TRBJ2-3; a weak D match, TRBD2 (6 bases). Germline lookup yields CDR1 DFQATT and CDR2 SNEGSKA (reference sequence). CDR3 length equals 15 residues. With 3 bases removed from V and 4 bases from J, the gap between germline ends came to 17 bases. Here the CDR3 reads CSASVPWGGSDTQYF. CDR3 sequence (DNA): TGCAGTGCTAGTGTTCCTTGGGGAGGCTCAGATACGCAGTATTTT.

This clonotype was recorded many times. V is TRBV7-2 and J is TRBJ1-6; 7 nucleotides agree with TRBD1. This CDR3 is built from 15 residues. V was clipped by 3 bases and J by 6 bases; unmatched bases: 5. The germline gives CDR1 SGHTA, CDR2 FQGNSA. CDR3 region: CASSFPRQGNSPLHF. CDR3 nucleotides: TGTGCCAGCAGCTTCCCCCGACAGGGTAATTCACCCCTCCACTTT. The variable domain in full, completed from reference TRBV7-2 and TRBJ1-6, reads GAGVSQSPSNKVTEKGKDVELRCDPISGHTALYWYRQSLGQGLEFLIYFQGNSAPDKSGLPSDRFSAERTGGSVSTLTIQRTQQEDSAVYLCASSFPRQGNSPLHFGNGTRLTVT.

The CDR3 DNA reads TGTGCCAGCAGTTTAGAGGGACTCACCGGGGAGCTGTTTTTT. Translated: CASSLEGLTGELFF. The gene calls are TRBV12-3 or TRBV12-4 and TRBJ2-2; D perhaps matches TRBD2 (6 bases). The CDR3 sequence is 14 residues long. Trimming cost V 1 base and J 4 bases, with 7 bases left between them.

This clonotype was counted at least ten times. The chain joins TRBV6-2 or TRBV6-3 to TRBJ2-1; D could derive from TRBD1 or TRBD2 (6 bases each). This CDR3 contains 18 residues. Trimming took off 0 bases at V and 0 bases at J, with 15 bases between the two ends. The germline CDR1 and CDR2 sequences are MNHEY and SVGEGT. The CDR3 sequence is CASSYSLVGGFSYNEQFF. CDR3 bases: TGTGCCAGCAGTTACTCCCTTGTGGGGGGCTTCTCCTACAATGAGCAGTTCTTC.

This clonotype has more than one count but fewer than ten. This sequence joins TRBV7-9 and TRBJ2-1; D not certain. The V end lost 2 bases, the J end lost 8 bases, and 10 bases lay between the germline ends. This CDR3 contains 13 residues. Looked up from germline, CDR1 is SEHNR and CDR2 is FQNEAQ (reference sequence). CDR3 region: CASSLHITYEQFF. The DNA for the CDR3 is TGTGCCAGCAGCTTACACATAACTTATGAGCAGTTCTTC.

The chain carries TRBV4-1 and TRBJ2-7; unclear D gene. This CDR3 is built from 13 residues. V was pared by 1 base and J by 5 bases, with 9 bases between. Looked up from germline, CDR1 is MGHRA and CDR2 is YSYEKL. The CDR3 DNA sequence: TGCGCCAGCAGCCAAGTTTATTTGAACGAGCAGTACTTC. Its protein product is CASSQVYLNEQYF.

This clonotype was counted only a few times. CDR3 residues: CASSFYPTYTGELFF. The CDR3 nucleotides read TGTGCCAGCAGTTTCTACCCCACTTACACCGGGGAGCTGTTTTTT. V usage is TRBV27 and J usage is TRBJ2-2, with no clear D. Germline V gene data show CDR1 as MNHEY and CDR2 as SMNVEV (reference sequence). Deletions cut 3 bases from V and 3 bases from J, with 11 bases between. This CDR3 comprises 15 residues.

This clonotype was picked up a small number of times. The chain joins TRBV4-3 to TRBJ2-3; 13 positions agree with TRBD2. Trimming cost V 1 base and J 6 bases; bases outside gene matches: 10. The CDR3 covers 18 residues. The germline gives CDR1 LGHNA, CDR2 YSLEER. The CDR3 loop reads CASSQGVPGLAGPDTQYF. For the CDR3, the DNA is TGCGCCAGCAGCCAAGGGGTTCCGGGACTAGCGGGGCCTGATACGCAGTATTTT.

The chain carries TRBV12-5 and TRBJ2-1, with 8 bases that match TRBD1. The trim removed 0 bases at V and 6 bases at J, leaving 25 bases unmatched. Germline assignment: CDR1 LGHNT and CDR2 FRNRAP. This CDR3 contains 22 residues. DNA for the CDR3: TGTGCTAGTGGTTTGGTACTCCACCTGCTGCTGGGACAGGAGGTGACGGGCAATGAGCAGTTCTTC. Its translation: CASGLVLHLLLGQEVTGNEQFF.

This clonotype has ten or more counts. The rearrangement links TRBV27 to TRBJ1-6; no reliable D call. The germline gives CDR1 MNHEY, CDR2 SMNVEV (reference sequence). Trimming cost V 3 bases and J 7 bases, with 16 bases left between them. This CDR3 has 16 amino acids. CDR3 amino acids: CASSFRRGPLNSPLHF. For the CDR3, the DNA is TGTGCCAGCAGTTTCCGACGCGGACCTCTCAATTCACCCCTCCACTTT.

A few counts support this clonotype. V usage is TRBV20-1 and J usage is TRBJ2-2; 8 bases align to TRBD1. Germline lookup yields CDR1 DFQATT and CDR2 SNEGSKA (reference sequence). Losses at the gene ends were 4 bases for V and 7 bases for J; bases not matched to a gene: 8. The length of the CDR3 is 14 residues. The CDR3 DNA reads as TGCAGTGCTACACCAGGGGGCGCTTACGGGGAGCTGTTTTTT. Its protein is CSATPGGAYGELFF.

The sample holds many counts of this clonotype. J is TRBJ1-2 and V is TRBV2, with a weak D call TRBD1 (6 bases). This CDR3 has 13 residues. V was cut by 2 bases and J by 5 bases, with 9 bases left in between. The germline V gene has CDR1 SNHLY and CDR2 FYNNEI. The CDR3 spells CASSERGTYGYTF. DNA of the CDR3: TGTGCCAGCAGTGAACGGGGGACATATGGCTACACCTTC.

Ten or more counts support this clonotype. The rearrangement links TRBV6-1 to TRBJ2-7, with D tentatively TRBD1 or TRBD2 (5 bases each). V was shortened by 4 bases and J by 2 bases, with 9 bases between the two germline ends. The germline gives CDR1 MNHNS, CDR2 SASEGT. The CDR3 has 13 amino acids. The CDR3 coding sequence is TGTGCCAGCAGTGCAGGGACCACCTACGAGCAGTACTTC. Translation gives CASSAGTTYEQYF.

The chain recombines TRBV11-2 with TRBJ2-1, with D possibly being TRBD1 or TRBD2 (5 bases each). V gave up 7 bases and J gave up 1 base, with 11 bases separating them. This CDR3 has 14 amino acids. Germline V gene lookup returns CDR1 SGHAT and CDR2 FQNNGV. CDR3 residues: CASTPGTSYNEQFF. CDR3 DNA sequence: TGTGCCAGCACCCCCGGGACGTCCTACAATGAGCAGTTCTTC.

This clonotype came up many times. This chain links TRBV11-2 with TRBJ1-2; TRBD1 is a possible D gene (5 bases). Germline V gives CDR1 SGHAT, CDR2 FQNNGV. The V gene lost 6 bases and the J gene lost 2 bases, with 16 bases spanning the gap. The CDR3 is 15 amino acids. The CDR3 is CASRRIGGSNYGYTF. CDR3 DNA: TGTGCCAGCAGGAGAATCGGGGGTTCGAACTATGGCTACACCTTC. The whole variable domain, filled in from reference TRBV11-2 and TRBJ1-2, reads EAGVAQSPRYKIIEKRQSVAFWCNPISGHATLYWYQQILGQGPKLLIQFQNNGVVDDSQLPKDRFSAERLKGVDSTLKIQPAKLEDSAVYLCASRRIGGSNYGYTFGSGTRLTVV.

In this sample, this clonotype turned up many times. The V gene is TRBV18, the J gene TRBJ1-1; 12 bases match TRBD1. CDR1 is KGHSH, CDR2 LQKENI, per germline. This CDR3 region has 15 residues. The ends lost 3 bases at V and 10 bases at J; junction bases unmatched: 9. Written as DNA, the CDR3 is TGTGCCAGCTCACCTCAGGGACAGGGGGCCCTGCGAGCTTTCTTT. Protein product: CASSPQGQGALRAFF.

V gene TRBV14 combines with J gene TRBJ1-6, with a possible D match to TRBD1 (5 bases). The CDR3 has 16 residues. V was clipped by 4 bases and J by 3 bases, with 13 bases between them. CDR1 SGHDN and CDR2 FVKESK come from the germline V gene. This chain's CDR3 is CASSRGRGSYNSPLHF. The CDR3 DNA reads as TGTGCCAGCAGCCGGGGGAGAGGCAGCTATAATTCACCCCTCCACTTT.

This clonotype showed up many times. The chain has TRBV12-3 or TRBV12-4 and TRBJ1-6; D is unclear. V lost 6 bases and J lost 3, with 6 bases in between. The CDR3 has 13 amino acids. CDR3 sequence: CASRRDYNSPLHF. CDR3 coding DNA: TGTGCCAGCAGGAGGGACTATAATTCACCCCTCCACTTT.

This clonotype was observed at least ten times. The chain employs TRBV25-1 and TRBJ1-2; TRBD1 matches 7 bases. Losses at the gene ends were 7 bases for V and 6 bases for J; bases not matched to a gene: 8. The V gene's germline CDR1 is MGHDK and CDR2 SYGVNS. The CDR3 spans 13 residues. CDR3 protein: CASTTGTENGYTF. The CDR3 DNA follows: TGTGCCAGCACCACCGGGACAGAGAATGGCTACACCTTC.